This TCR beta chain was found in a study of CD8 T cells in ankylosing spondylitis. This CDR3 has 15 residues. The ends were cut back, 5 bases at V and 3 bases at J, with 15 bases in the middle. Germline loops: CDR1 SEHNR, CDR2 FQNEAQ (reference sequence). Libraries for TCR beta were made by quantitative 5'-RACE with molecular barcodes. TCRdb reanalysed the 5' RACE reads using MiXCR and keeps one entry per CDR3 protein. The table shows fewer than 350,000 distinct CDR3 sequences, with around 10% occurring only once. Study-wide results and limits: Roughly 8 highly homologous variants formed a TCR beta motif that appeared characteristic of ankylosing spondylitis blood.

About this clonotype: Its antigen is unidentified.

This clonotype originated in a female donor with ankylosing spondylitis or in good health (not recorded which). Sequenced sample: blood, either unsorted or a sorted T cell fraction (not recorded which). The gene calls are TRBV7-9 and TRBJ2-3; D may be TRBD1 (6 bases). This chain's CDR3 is CASSPLVRGTDTQYF. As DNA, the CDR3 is TGTGCCAGCAGCCCCCTAGTTAGGGGGACAGATACGCAGTATTTT.